The entry below gives a single T cell receptor beta chain sequence along with its context. The sample belongs to a study of blood T cell repertoires in COVID-19. Study background: T cells, B-cell-depleted T cells, or PBMCs provided the cDNA or gDNA that served as material.

Original handling: Cell counts per sample came from amplifying reference gene primers. Repertoires were generated with immunoSEQ multiplex PCR, while TCRdb's copy carries only in-frame clones and drops some. That table gives V, J and clone size, and the DNA gave D and trimming. This sample carries 50,000 to 70,000 clones, 75% to 85% of them seen once, and the ten largest clones take less than 6.5%. This sequence was found in a woman aged 55-70 years with acute or convalescent COVID-19. Sample: peripheral blood.

The CDR3 sequence: CASSAENEKLFF. The CDR3 coding sequence is TGTGCCAGCAGTGCCGAGAATGAAAAACTGTTTTTT. J is TRBJ1-4 and V is TRBV2; D ambiguous. V shed 4 bases and J shed 5 bases, with 5 bases lying between them. This CDR3 contains 12 residues. Germline CDR1 is SNHLY and CDR2 is FYNNEI.